This entry describes one T cell receptor beta chain. The antigen remains unidentified. The sample originates from a study of CD8 T cell repertoires and HIV-1 epitope variants. Study-level background: Epitopes were three Gag families plus Nef HW9 and YT9.

Germline lookup yields CDR1 SEHNR and CDR2 FQNEAQ (reference sequence). The V gene lost 1 base and the J gene lost 2 bases, with 20 bases spanning the gap. The CDR3 is made up of 18 amino acids. This table comes from immunoSEQ multiplex PCR, and its TCRdb copy is limited to in-frame clones, with some not included. The table includes fewer than 6,500 clones, about 70% detected once. The sequenced material came from cultured CD8+ T cells derived from PBMCs. The TCR originated in a male donor with HIV. The V and J genes are TRBV7-9 and TRBJ1-2; the D gene is possibly TRBD1 (6 bases). The CDR3: CASSLVRGIRDTNYGYTF. The CDR3 bases are TGTGCCAGCAGCTTAGTAAGAGGCATTAGGGACACCAACTATGGCTACACCTTC.